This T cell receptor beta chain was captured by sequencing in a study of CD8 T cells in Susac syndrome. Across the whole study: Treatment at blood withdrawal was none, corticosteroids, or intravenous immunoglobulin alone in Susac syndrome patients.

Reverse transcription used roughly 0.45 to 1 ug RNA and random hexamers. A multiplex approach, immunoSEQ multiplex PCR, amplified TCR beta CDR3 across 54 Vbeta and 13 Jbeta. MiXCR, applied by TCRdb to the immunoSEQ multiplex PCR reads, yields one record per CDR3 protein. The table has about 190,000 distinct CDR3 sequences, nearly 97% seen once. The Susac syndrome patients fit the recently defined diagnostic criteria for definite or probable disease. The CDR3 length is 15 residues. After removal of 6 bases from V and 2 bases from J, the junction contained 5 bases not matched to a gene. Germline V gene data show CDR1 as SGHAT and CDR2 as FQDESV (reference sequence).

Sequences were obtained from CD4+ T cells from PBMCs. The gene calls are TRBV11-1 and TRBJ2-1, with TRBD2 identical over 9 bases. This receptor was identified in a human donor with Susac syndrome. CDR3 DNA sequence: TGTGCCAGCAGTCAGGGCGGGGGGGCCTACAATGAGCAGTTCTTC. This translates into CASSQGGGAYNEQFF.